This T cell receptor (beta chain) was captured in a study of control samples from healthy donors and cancer patients. Repertoires were generated with immunoSEQ multiplex PCR, while TCRdb's copy carries only in-frame clones and drops some. This table holds roughly 73,000 clones, 84% found once. The germline CDR1 and CDR2 sequences are SGHRS and YFSETQ. V lost 0 bases and J 3 bases, leaving 7 bases between the germline ends. The CDR3 length is 14 residues. The sequencing input was blood. This sequence originates from a man aged 50 to 60 in good health. The chain combines TRBV5-1 with TRBJ1-3; D unresolved. Here the CDR3 DNA reads TGCGCCAGCAGCTTGGGAGGAGGTGGAAACACCATATATTTT. Amino acids: CASSLGGGGNTIYF. Full variable domain (remainder filled in from reference TRBV5-1 and TRBJ1-3): KAGVTQTPRYLIKTRGQQVTLSCSPISGHRSVSWYQQTPGQGLQFLFEYFSETQRNKGNFPGRFSGRQFSNSRSEMNVSTLELGDSALYLCASSLGGGGNTIYFGEGSWLTVV.